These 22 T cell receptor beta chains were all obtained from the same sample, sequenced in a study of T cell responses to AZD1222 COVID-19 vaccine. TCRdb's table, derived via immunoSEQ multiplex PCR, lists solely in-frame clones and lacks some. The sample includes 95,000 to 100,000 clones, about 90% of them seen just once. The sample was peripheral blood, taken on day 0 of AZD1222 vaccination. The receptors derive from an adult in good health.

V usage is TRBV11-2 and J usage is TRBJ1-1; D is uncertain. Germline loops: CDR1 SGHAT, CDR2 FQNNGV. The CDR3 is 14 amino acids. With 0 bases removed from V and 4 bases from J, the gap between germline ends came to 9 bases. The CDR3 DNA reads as TGTGCCAGCAGCTTAGACGGTGGTTTCACTGAAGCTTTCTTT. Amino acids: CASSLDGGFTEAFF.

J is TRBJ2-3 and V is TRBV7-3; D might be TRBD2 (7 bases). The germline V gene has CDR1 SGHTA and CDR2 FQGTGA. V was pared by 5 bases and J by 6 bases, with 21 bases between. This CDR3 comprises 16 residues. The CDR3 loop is CASSPSGRGGRDTQYF. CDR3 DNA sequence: TGTGCCAGCAGCCCCTCAGGGAGGGGGGGCCGCGATACGCAGTATTTT.

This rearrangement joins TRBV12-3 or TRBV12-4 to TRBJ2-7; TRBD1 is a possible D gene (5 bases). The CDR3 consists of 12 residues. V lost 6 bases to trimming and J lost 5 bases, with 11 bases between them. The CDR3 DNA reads TGTGCCAGCAGCTTGCAGGGTGACGAGCAGTACTTC. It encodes CASSLQGDEQYF.

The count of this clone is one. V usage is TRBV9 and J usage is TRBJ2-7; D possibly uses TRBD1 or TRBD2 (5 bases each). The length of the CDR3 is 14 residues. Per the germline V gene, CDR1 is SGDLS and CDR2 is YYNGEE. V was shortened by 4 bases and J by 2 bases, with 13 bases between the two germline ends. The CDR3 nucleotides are TGTGCCAGCAGCATCCGGGACGCCGCCTACGAGCAGTACTTC. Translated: CASSIRDAAYEQYF.

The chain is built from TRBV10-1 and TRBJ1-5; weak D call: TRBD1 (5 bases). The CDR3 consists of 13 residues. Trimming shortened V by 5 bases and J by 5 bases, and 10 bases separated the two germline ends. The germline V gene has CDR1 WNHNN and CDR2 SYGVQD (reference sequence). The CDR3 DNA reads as TGCGCCAGCAGTTCAGGGCGGGATCAGCCCCAGCATTTT. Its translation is CASSSGRDQPQHF.

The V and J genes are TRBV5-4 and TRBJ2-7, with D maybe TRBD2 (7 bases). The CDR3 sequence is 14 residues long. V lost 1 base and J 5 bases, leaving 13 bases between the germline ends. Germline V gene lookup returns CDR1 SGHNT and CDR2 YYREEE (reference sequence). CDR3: CASSLIGGQDEQYF. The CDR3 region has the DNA TGTGCCAGCAGCTTGATCGGGGGGCAGGACGAGCAGTACTTC.

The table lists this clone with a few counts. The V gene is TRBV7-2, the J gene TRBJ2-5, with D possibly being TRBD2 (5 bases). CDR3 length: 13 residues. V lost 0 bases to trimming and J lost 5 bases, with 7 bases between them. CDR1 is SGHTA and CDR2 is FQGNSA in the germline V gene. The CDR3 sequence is CASSLAGGETQYF. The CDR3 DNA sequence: TGTGCCAGCAGCTTAGCTGGCGGGGAGACCCAGTACTTC.

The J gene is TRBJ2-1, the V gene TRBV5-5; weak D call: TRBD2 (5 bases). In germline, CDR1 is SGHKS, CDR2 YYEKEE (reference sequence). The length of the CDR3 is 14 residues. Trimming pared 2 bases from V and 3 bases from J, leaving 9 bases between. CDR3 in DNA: TGTGCCAGCAGCTTCGACGGGAACTACAATGAGCAGTTCTTC. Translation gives CASSFDGNYNEQFF.

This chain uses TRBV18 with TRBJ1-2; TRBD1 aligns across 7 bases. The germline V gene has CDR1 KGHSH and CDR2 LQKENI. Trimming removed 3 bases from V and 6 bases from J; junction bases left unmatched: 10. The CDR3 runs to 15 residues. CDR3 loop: CASSPTKDTGDGYTF. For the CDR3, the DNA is TGTGCCAGCTCACCGACAAAAGATACAGGGGATGGCTACACCTTC.

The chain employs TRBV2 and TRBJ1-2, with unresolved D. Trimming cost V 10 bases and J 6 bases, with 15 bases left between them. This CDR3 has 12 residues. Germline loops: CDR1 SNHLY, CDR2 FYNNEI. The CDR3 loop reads CANTRDLNGYTF. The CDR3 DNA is TGTGCCAACACAAGGGATCTCAATGGCTACACCTTC.

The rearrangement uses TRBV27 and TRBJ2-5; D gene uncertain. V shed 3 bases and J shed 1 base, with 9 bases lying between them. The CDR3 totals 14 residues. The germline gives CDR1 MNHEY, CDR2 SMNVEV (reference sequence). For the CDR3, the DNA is TGTGCCAGCAGTTTCAGCGCTTCCCAAGAGACCCAGTACTTC. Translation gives CASSFSASQETQYF.

The CDR3, as DNA: TGTGCCAGTAGTATTGTAGGGGCTGGGACTGAAGCTTTCTTT. The encoded protein is CASSIVGAGTEAFF. This chain uses TRBV19 with TRBJ1-1, with D possibly TRBD1 on 5 matching bases. From germline, CDR1 is LNHDA and CDR2 SQIVND (reference sequence). Trimming shortened V by 3 bases and J by 5 bases, and 13 bases separated the two germline ends. The CDR3 loop spans 14 amino acids.

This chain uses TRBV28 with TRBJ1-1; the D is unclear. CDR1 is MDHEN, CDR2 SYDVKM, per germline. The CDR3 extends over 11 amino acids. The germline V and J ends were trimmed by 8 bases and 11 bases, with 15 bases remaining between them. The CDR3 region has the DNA TGTGCCAGCCATGGCCGAGCCGGGGCTTTCTTT. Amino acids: CASHGRAGAFF.

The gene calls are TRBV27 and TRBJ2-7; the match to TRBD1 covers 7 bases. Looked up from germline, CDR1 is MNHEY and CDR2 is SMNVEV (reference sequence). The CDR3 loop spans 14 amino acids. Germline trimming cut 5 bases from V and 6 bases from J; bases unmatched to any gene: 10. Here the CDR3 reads CASSQTRQGGEQYF. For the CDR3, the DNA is TGTGCCAGCAGTCAAACGAGACAGGGTGGCGAGCAGTACTTC.

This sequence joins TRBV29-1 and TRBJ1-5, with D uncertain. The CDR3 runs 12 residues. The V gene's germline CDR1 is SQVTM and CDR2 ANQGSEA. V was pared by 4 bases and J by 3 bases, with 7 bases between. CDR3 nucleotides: TGCAGCGTTGGGGCCTTCAATCAGCCCCAGCATTTT. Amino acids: CSVGAFNQPQHF.

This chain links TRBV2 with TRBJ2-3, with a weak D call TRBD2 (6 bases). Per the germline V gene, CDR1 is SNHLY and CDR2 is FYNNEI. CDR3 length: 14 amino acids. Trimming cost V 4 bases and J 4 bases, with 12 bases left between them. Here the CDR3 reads CASSGQGGSDTQYF. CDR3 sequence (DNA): TGTGCCAGCAGTGGTCAGGGAGGCTCAGATACGCAGTATTTT.

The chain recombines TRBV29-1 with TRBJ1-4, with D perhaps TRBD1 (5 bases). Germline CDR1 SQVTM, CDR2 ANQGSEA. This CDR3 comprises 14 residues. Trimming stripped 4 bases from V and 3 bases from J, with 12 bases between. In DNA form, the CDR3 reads TGCAGCGTTGGCTCGGGGACGGCTAATGAAAAACTGTTTTTT. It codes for CSVGSGTANEKLFF.

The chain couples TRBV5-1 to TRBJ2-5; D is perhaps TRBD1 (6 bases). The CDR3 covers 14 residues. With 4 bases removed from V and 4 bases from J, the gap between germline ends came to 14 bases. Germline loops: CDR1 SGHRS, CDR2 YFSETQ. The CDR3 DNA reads TGCGCCAGCAGCACGTTAGGGGGAGCAGAGACCCAGTACTTC. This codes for CASSTLGGAETQYF. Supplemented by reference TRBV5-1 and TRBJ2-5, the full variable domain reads KAGVTQTPRYLIKTRGQQVTLSCSPISGHRSVSWYQQTPGQGLQFLFEYFSETQRNKGNFPGRFSGRQFSNSRSEMNVSTLELGDSALYLCASSTLGGAETQYFGPGTRLLVL.

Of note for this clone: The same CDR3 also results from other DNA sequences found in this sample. DNA for the CDR3: TGCGCCAGCAGCTTTGGGACAGTTCAAGAGACCCAGTACTTC. Translated: CASSFGTVQETQYF. This chain connects TRBV5-1 to TRBJ2-5, with 7 bases lining up with TRBD1. Germline V gene data show CDR1 as SGHRS and CDR2 as YFSETQ. V was pared by 2 bases and J by 2 bases, with 3 bases of the junction left unmatched. This CDR3 has 14 amino acids.

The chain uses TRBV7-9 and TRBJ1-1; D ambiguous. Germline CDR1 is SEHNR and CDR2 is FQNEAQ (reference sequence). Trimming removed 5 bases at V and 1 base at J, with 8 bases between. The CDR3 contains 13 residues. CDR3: CASSQTSNTEAFF. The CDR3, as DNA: TGTGCCAGCAGCCAAACATCGAACACTGAAGCTTTCTTT. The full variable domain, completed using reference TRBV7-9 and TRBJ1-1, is DTGVSQNPRHKITKRGQNVTFRCDPISEHNRLYWYRQTLGQGPEFLTYFQNEAQLEKSRLLSDRFSAERPKGSFSTLEIQRTEQGDSAMYLCASSQTSNTEAFFGQGTRLTVV.

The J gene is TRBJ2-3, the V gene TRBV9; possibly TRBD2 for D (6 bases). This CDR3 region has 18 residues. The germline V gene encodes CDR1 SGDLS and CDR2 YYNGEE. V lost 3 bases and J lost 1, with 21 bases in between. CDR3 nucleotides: TGTGCCAGCAGCGCCCATGTCGCGGACTGGAGGGGCACAGATACGCAGTATTTT. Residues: CASSAHVADWRGTDTQYF.

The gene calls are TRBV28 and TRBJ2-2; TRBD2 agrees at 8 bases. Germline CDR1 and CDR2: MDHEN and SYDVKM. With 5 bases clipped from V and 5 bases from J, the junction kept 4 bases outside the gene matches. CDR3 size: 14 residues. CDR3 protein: CASSKTSETGELFF. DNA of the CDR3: TGTGCCAGCAGTAAGACTAGCGAGACCGGGGAGCTGTTTTTT.